The 13 T cell receptor beta chains presented below share a single source sample, sequenced in a study of T cell responses to AZD1222 COVID-19 vaccine. Profiling relied on immunoSEQ multiplex PCR, and the TCRdb table lists in-frame clones only, not all of them. The sample contains approximately 110,000 clones, about nine tenths of which appear only once. Material: peripheral blood, obtained on day 0 of AZD1222 vaccination. These receptors originate from an adult in good health.

This sequence joins TRBV9 and TRBJ2-3, with 8 bases matching TRBD2. V shed 5 bases, J shed 1 base, and the junction held 3 bases outside the gene matches. CDR1 is SGDLS, CDR2 YYNGEE, per germline. The CDR3 totals 14 residues. CDR3 DNA sequence: TGTGCCAGCAGGGGTAGCGGGGGCACAGATACGCAGTATTTT. This gives the protein CASRGSGGTDTQYF.

This rearrangement joins TRBV30 to TRBJ2-2; D is uncertain. Trimming left V 2 bases short and J 2 bases short, with 3 bases between. Germline CDR1 GTSNPN, CDR2 SVGIG (reference sequence). The CDR3 sequence is 12 residues long. The CDR3 DNA is TGTGCCTGGAGTAAAAACACCGGGGAGCTGTTTTTT. This sequence encodes CAWSKNTGELFF.

The rearrangement joins TRBV4-1 to TRBJ1-4, with 8 bases matching TRBD1. The V and J ends lost 3 bases and 2 bases, in that order; junction bases with no gene match: 11. The CDR3 has 18 residues. Per germline, CDR1 MGHRA and CDR2 YSYEKL. The CDR3 DNA reads as TGCGCCAGCAGCCAGGCGCTACAGGGGGTGTTGACTAATGAAAAACTGTTTTTT. Its translation is CASSQALQGVLTNEKLFF.

The genes are TRBV5-6 and TRBJ1-6; 7 bases fit TRBD1. Trimming at V came to 2 bases and at J to 6 bases, leaving 5 bases not matched to a gene. This CDR3 has 15 amino acids. From germline, CDR1 is SGHDT and CDR2 YYEEEE. As DNA, the CDR3 is TGTGCCAGCAGCTTCAGGGACAGACCTAATTCACCCCTCCACTTT. As protein: CASSFRDRPNSPLHF.

This clone was seen a single time. The CDR3 DNA reads as TGCAGTGCTAGTAGGGGGCGGGGAGAGACCCAGTACTTC. Amino acids: CSASRGRGETQYF. This rearrangement joins TRBV20-1 to TRBJ2-5; the D gene is possibly TRBD1 (7 bases). CDR3 length equals 13 residues. Germline V gives CDR1 DFQATT, CDR2 SNEGSKA (reference sequence). V was shortened by 3 bases and J by 4 bases, with 12 bases between the two germline ends.

The sample holds one count of this clone. The chain links TRBV7-9 to TRBJ2-1, with 11 bases aligning to TRBD1. The germline gives CDR1 SEHNR, CDR2 FQNEAQ (reference sequence). V shed 11 bases and J 8 bases; nucleotides not matched to a gene: 8. This CDR3 comprises 13 residues. The DNA for the CDR3 is TGTGCCGCCGGCGGACAGGGGGCCGATGAGCAGTTCTTC. Encoded protein: CAAGGQGADEQFF.

The chain links TRBV9 to TRBJ2-5; TRBD2 agrees at 12 bases. This CDR3 is 16 amino acids long. The V segment lost 4 bases and the J segment 5 bases; nucleotides outside the gene matches: 9. Per the germline V gene, CDR1 is SGDLS and CDR2 is YYNGEE. CDR3 region: CASSPSTSGGFETQYF. The CDR3 DNA is TGTGCCAGCAGCCCATCGACTAGCGGGGGCTTCGAGACCCAGTACTTC.

J is TRBJ1-2 and V is TRBV18; D is undetermined. The CDR3 spans 11 residues. Looked up from germline, CDR1 is KGHSH and CDR2 is LQKENI. V was trimmed by 3 bases and J by 8 bases, leaving 7 bases between them. This CDR3 reads CASSPIGGYTF. CDR3 in DNA: TGTGCCAGCTCACCCATCGGGGGCTACACCTTC.

This clone is a singleton in its sample. CDR3 sequence reads: CASSSGTGNTGELFF. In DNA, the CDR3 is TGTGCCAGCAGCTCGGGGACAGGGAACACCGGGGAGCTGTTTTTT. This chain links TRBV7-6 with TRBJ2-2; TRBD1 agrees at 8 bases. With V trimmed by 4 bases and J by 1 base, 2 bases remained unmatched. This CDR3 region has 15 residues. The germline CDR1 and CDR2 sequences are SGHVS and FNYEAQ. The full variable domain, in which reference TRBV7-6 and TRBJ2-2 provide the parts outside the CDR3, is GAGVSQSPRYKVTKRGQDVALRCDPISGHVSLYWYRQALGQGPEFLTYFNYEAQQDKSGLPNDRFSAERPEGSISTLTIQRTEQRDSAMYRCASSSGTGNTGELFFGEGSRLTVL.

This clone was seen only a few times. The V gene is TRBV6-2 or TRBV6-3, the J gene TRBJ1-1; D is uncertain. V lost 5 bases and J lost 3, with 10 bases in between. The CDR3 has 13 amino acids. The V gene's germline CDR1 is MNHEY and CDR2 SVGEGT. CDR3 in DNA: TGTGCCAGCAGTCGCAACACGGACACTGAAGCTTTCTTT. It encodes CASSRNTDTEAFF.

With respect to this clone: The same CDR3 also results from other DNA sequences found in this sample. J is TRBJ2-7 and V is TRBV7-9; D unresolved. CDR3 length: 12 residues. Germline loops: CDR1 SEHNR, CDR2 FQNEAQ (reference sequence). The germline V and J ends were trimmed by 5 bases and 2 bases, with 7 bases remaining between them. CDR3 loop: CASSPTPYEQYF. CDR3 bases: TGTGCCAGCAGCCCGACTCCCTACGAGCAGTACTTC.

This clone was seen a single time. V is TRBV24-1 and J is TRBJ2-1, with TRBD2 matching over 13 bases. Trimming cost V 6 bases and J 4 bases; bases outside gene matches: 5. The CDR3 loop spans 16 amino acids. The germline gives CDR1 KGHDR, CDR2 SFDVKD. CDR3 DNA: TGTGCCACCAGTCCCCGACTAGCGGGGGGTTACAATGAGCAGTTCTTC. Its protein is CATSPRLAGGYNEQFF.

The chain recombines TRBV25-1 with TRBJ2-1; D call uncertain. Deletions cut 6 bases from V and 9 bases from J, with 12 bases between. The CDR3 has 12 amino acids. CDR1 and CDR2 from the germline V gene are MGHDK and SYGVNS. CDR3 sequence reads: CASSFSGAEQFF. As DNA, the CDR3 is TGTGCCAGCAGCTTTAGTGGTGCTGAGCAGTTCTTC. Full variable domain (missing parts from reference TRBV25-1 and TRBJ2-1): EADIYQTPRYLVIGTGKKITLECSQTMGHDKMYWYQQDPGMELHLIHYSYGVNSTEKGDLSSESTVSRIRTEHFPLTLESARPSHTSQYLCASSFSGAEQFFGPGTRLTVL.